This T cell receptor (beta chain) was documented in a study of PD-1 blockade in classical Hodgkin lymphoma. CDR3 length equals 15 residues. Germline-derived CDR1 and CDR2 are SGHRS and YFSETQ. Trimming cost V 0 bases and J 2 bases, with 9 bases left between them. Turning to this clone: Its matching antigen is unknown.

Repertoires were generated with immunoSEQ multiplex PCR, while TCRdb's copy carries only in-frame clones and drops some. The sample contains roughly 86,000 clones, 83% of which appear only once. Findings and caveats of the study: Possibly reflecting disease activity or prior therapy, repertoire differences have causes that remain undefined. Lower baseline TCR diversity marked trial partial responders and progressors.

The sample's time point: cycle 4 day 1 (C4D1), after five to seven weeks of nivolumab. Every one of the patients relapsed after autologous stem cell transplantation (brentuximab vedotin exposure was variable). The patients, who had relapsed/refractory classical Hodgkin lymphoma, achieved best responses of complete response, partial response or progressive disease. Source: peripheral blood mononuclear cells (PBMCs), taken before the fourth cycle of nivolumab. V usage is TRBV5-1 and J usage is TRBJ1-3; D remains ambiguous. This receptor was identified in a human donor with classical Hodgkin lymphoma. The CDR3 loop reads CASSLGGKTGNTIYF. CDR3 nucleotide sequence: TGCGCCAGCAGCTTGGGCGGGAAGACTGGAAACACCATATATTTT.